This TCR beta chain was sequenced during a study of blood T cell repertoires in COVID-19. The data were produced by immunoSEQ multiplex PCR, yet TCRdb's version contains in-frame clones alone and is incomplete. The sample holds roughly 340,000 clones, 75% to 90% seen once. Per the germline V gene, CDR1 is SEHNR and CDR2 is FQNEAQ (reference sequence). V lost 5 bases, J lost 4 bases, and 5 bases stayed unmatched. CDR3 size: 15 residues. The source of this sequence is a man younger than 30 who had recovered from COVID-19. The chain combines TRBV7-9 with TRBJ1-5, with 10 positions matching TRBD1. Input material: PBMCs or T cells enriched from blood (not recorded which). The CDR3 DNA reads as TGTGCCAGCAGCAGCCTGGGACAGGGGAATCAGCCCCAGCATTTT. Amino acids: CASSSLGQGNQPQHF.